The 29 T cell receptor beta chains below were found in one sample sequenced in a study of shared clonotypes between healthy human individuals. Profiled with immunoSEQ multiplex PCR; TCRdb holds only in-frame clones, not every one. Here the sample spans some 2.4 million clones, 80% to 95% being singletons. Input material: naive CD4+ T cells from PBMCs. Subset denoted: CD45RA+ positively selected. The receptors here all came from a young man in good health. Some clones in this sample may be carry-over from other donors' samples.

This chain joins TRBV28 and TRBJ1-1, with TRBD1 matching over 7 bases. CDR3 length: 14 amino acids. Germline values: CDR1 MDHEN, CDR2 SYDVKM. J was trimmed by 6 bases and V by 3 bases; bases with no gene match: 7. CDR3: CASSFGTARAEAFF. CDR3 DNA sequence: TGTGCCAGCAGTTTTGGGACAGCGCGCGCTGAAGCTTTCTTT. Filled out from reference TRBV28 and TRBJ1-1, the complete variable domain reads DVKVTQSSRYLVKRTGEKVFLECVQDMDHENMFWYRQDPGLGLRLIYFSYDVKMKEKGDIPEGYSVSREKKERFSLILESASTNQTSMYLCASSFGTARAEAFFGQGTRLTVV.

The chain joins TRBV11-2 to TRBJ2-7, with D perhaps being TRBD1 or TRBD2 (6 bases each). The CDR3 is 13 residues long. Germline V gene lookup returns CDR1 SGHAT and CDR2 FQNNGV. The ends were cut back, 8 bases at V and 1 base at J, with 12 bases in the middle. The CDR3 here is CASGGPLSYEQYF. The CDR3 DNA reads TGTGCCAGCGGGGGGCCATTATCCTACGAGCAGTACTTC. The full variable domain, with the rest looked up from reference TRBV11-2 and TRBJ2-7, is EAGVAQSPRYKIIEKRQSVAFWCNPISGHATLYWYQQILGQGPKLLIQFQNNGVVDDSQLPKDRFSAERLKGVDSTLKIQPAKLEDSAVYLCASGGPLSYEQYFGPGTRLTVT.

This clone was counted once. Other DNA sequences within the sample encode an identical CDR3. The genes are TRBV30 and TRBJ1-2; D is unclear. This CDR3 is 12 amino acids long. The V gene lost 2 bases and the J gene lost 7 bases, with 11 bases spanning the gap. Per germline, CDR1 GTSNPN and CDR2 SVGIG (reference sequence). CDR3 sequence reads: CAWSPGRAGYTF. The CDR3 DNA reads TGTGCCTGGAGTCCCGGTCGGGCTGGCTACACCTTC.

J is TRBJ2-6 and V is TRBV6-1; no definite D call. Trimming left V 5 bases short and J 0 bases short, with 8 bases between. This CDR3 spans 15 amino acids. Germline V gives CDR1 MNHNS, CDR2 SASEGT. The CDR3: CASSPSGSGANVLTF. CDR3 nucleotides: TGTGCCAGCAGTCCAAGTGGCTCTGGGGCCAACGTCCTGACTTTC.

The rearrangement uses TRBV18 and TRBJ1-4, with D perhaps matching TRBD1 (6 bases). Germline lookup yields CDR1 KGHSH and CDR2 LQKENI. Trimming took 1 base from V and 6 from J, leaving 21 bases between them. This CDR3 contains 18 residues. CDR3 in DNA: TGTGCCAGCTCACCACGAGTACCCAAACAGGGAAGGGATGAAAAACTGTTTTTT. Protein: CASSPRVPKQGRDEKLFF.

The chain has TRBV4-2 and TRBJ2-1; possibly TRBD2 for D (6 bases). The CDR3 runs to 16 residues. V shed 1 base and J shed 0 bases, with 10 bases lying between them. Germline V gene sequence: CDR1 LGHNA, CDR2 YNFKEQ. The CDR3 DNA is TGTGCCAGCAGCCAAGGGGACTTCAACTCCTACAATGAGCAGTTCTTC. Translating gives CASSQGDFNSYNEQFF.

Worth noting for this clone: Other nucleotide sequences from this sample produce the same CDR3. The chain has TRBV11-2 and TRBJ2-2, with D maybe TRBD2 (6 bases). CDR1 is SGHAT, CDR2 FQNNGV, per germline. CDR3 length: 15 residues. The V end was cut by 3 bases, the J end by 2 bases, with 10 bases between. The CDR3 DNA is TGTGCCAGCAGCTTGTTAGCGGCCAACACCGGGGAGCTGTTTTTT. Translation: CASSLLAANTGELFF.

The chain recombines TRBV11-2 with TRBJ2-3; D might be TRBD1 or TRBD2, each matching 6 bases. Germline CDR1 SGHAT, CDR2 FQNNGV. CDR3 length equals 14 residues. The V and J ends lost 4 bases and 6 bases respectively, with 14 bases between them. The CDR3 nucleotides are TGTGCCAGCAGCTGGGCCCGGAGGGGGGATACGCAGTATTTT. It translates to CASSWARRGDTQYF.

CDR3 nucleotide sequence: TGTGCCAGCAGTTACCAGGGTCGGACTGAAGCTTTCTTT. This gives the protein CASSYQGRTEAFF. The rearrangement uses TRBV6-5 and TRBJ1-1; D is possibly TRBD1 (5 bases). The germline V gene has CDR1 MNHEY and CDR2 SVGAGI. Deletions cut 2 bases from V and 5 bases from J, with 9 bases between. This CDR3 contains 13 residues.

This clone has a handful of counts. The V gene is TRBV5-1, the J gene TRBJ1-5; 8 bases map to TRBD1. The V and J ends lost 3 bases and 3 bases, in that order; junction bases with no gene match: 2. Germline V CDR1 and CDR2: SGHRS, YFSETQ. The CDR3 runs 14 residues. The CDR3 protein is CASSSGQDNQPQHF. As DNA, the CDR3 is TGCGCCAGCAGCTCGGGACAGGACAATCAGCCCCAGCATTTT.

The chain employs TRBV6-1 and TRBJ1-6; D remains unclear. The V gene's germline CDR1 is MNHNS and CDR2 SASEGT. V dropped 2 bases and J dropped 3 bases, with 2 bases sitting between them. CDR3 length equals 13 residues. As DNA, the CDR3 is TGTGCCAGCAGTGAACTCTATAATTCACCCCTCCACTTT. Translation gives CASSELYNSPLHF.

Of note for this clone: The same CDR3 can be traced to other DNA sequences in this sample. This sequence joins TRBV30 and TRBJ1-1, with D unresolved. The CDR3 consists of 13 residues. In germline, CDR1 is GTSNPN, CDR2 SVGIG (reference sequence). Trimming left V 3 bases short and J 0 bases short, with 8 bases between. The CDR3 reads CAWRPGLNTEAFF. Written as DNA, the CDR3 is TGTGCCTGGAGGCCGGGCCTGAACACTGAAGCTTTCTTT. Full variable domain (outside the CDR3, taken from reference TRBV30 and TRBJ1-1): SQTIHQWPATLVQPVGSPLSLECTVEGTSNPNLYWYRQAAGRGLQLLFYSVGIGQISSEVPQNLSASRPQDRQFILSSKKLLLSDSGFYLCAWRPGLNTEAFFGQGTRLTVV.

This clone has only one observation. The chain is built from TRBV5-1 and TRBJ2-3; TRBD1 matches at 8 bases. V was pared by 1 base and J by 4 bases, with 2 bases of the junction left unmatched. The germline V gene has CDR1 SGHRS and CDR2 YFSETQ. The CDR3 runs to 14 residues. CDR3 residues: CASSLQGAADTQYF. As DNA, the CDR3 is TGCGCCAGCAGCTTGCAGGGGGCGGCAGATACGCAGTATTTT.

V usage is TRBV28 and J usage is TRBJ1-2; D gene uncertain. V was shortened by 1 base and J by 2 bases, with 8 bases between the two germline ends. The germline CDR1 and CDR2 sequences are MDHEN and SYDVKM. This CDR3 contains 14 residues. CDR3 loop: CASSLLAQNYGYTF. Here the CDR3 DNA reads TGTGCCAGCAGTTTATTGGCGCAGAACTATGGCTACACCTTC.

The chain uses TRBV6-1 and TRBJ2-3, with TRBD2 matching over 8 bases. Germline lookup yields CDR1 MNHNS and CDR2 SASEGT. Trimming removed 8 bases from V and 3 bases from J; junction bases left unmatched: 4. The CDR3 has 13 residues. The CDR3 loop reads CASGERGTDTQYF. CDR3 DNA sequence: TGTGCCAGCGGGGAGCGGGGGACAGATACGCAGTATTTT.

V is TRBV27 and J is TRBJ2-6; D may be TRBD2 (5 bases). The CDR3 loop spans 15 amino acids. Trimming left V 3 bases short and J 3 bases short, with 9 bases between. Germline assignment: CDR1 MNHEY and CDR2 SMNVEV (reference sequence). CDR3 nucleotide sequence: TGTGCCAGCAGTTTCAGTGGAGGTGGGGCCAACGTCCTGACTTTC. Translated, it gives CASSFSGGGANVLTF.

The chain carries TRBV4-3 and TRBJ2-3, with D uncertain. Per germline, CDR1 LGHNA and CDR2 YSLEER. The CDR3 extends over 15 amino acids. Trimming cost V 8 bases and J 2 bases, with 17 bases left between them. This CDR3 reads CASSAFRQSTDTQYF. For the CDR3, the DNA is TGCGCCAGCTCGGCATTCCGGCAGTCCACAGATACGCAGTATTTT.

The chain employs TRBV27 and TRBJ2-7, with 10 bases fitting TRBD1. The CDR3 is 15 residues long. V lost 6 bases, J lost 5 bases, and 10 bases stayed unmatched. Germline CDR1 reads MNHEY; CDR2 reads SMNVEV (reference sequence). DNA for the CDR3: TGTGCCAGCAGATACCTGGGACAGGGGAGGGACGAGCAGTACTTC. It specifies CASRYLGQGRDEQYF.

This chain connects TRBV27 to TRBJ2-1; D gene uncertain. The CDR3 runs to 13 residues. Germline CDR1 is MNHEY and CDR2 is SMNVEV (reference sequence). V dropped 3 bases and J dropped 4 bases, with 7 bases sitting between them. CDR3 region: CASSLRPYNEQFF. The CDR3, as DNA: TGTGCCAGCAGTTTGCGGCCTTACAATGAGCAGTTCTTC.

The chain joins TRBV19 to TRBJ1-2, with 9 positions matching TRBD1. J gave up 4 bases and V 4 bases, and 4 bases lay outside the gene matches. The CDR3 has 14 amino acids. CDR1 and CDR2 from the germline V gene are LNHDA and SQIVND (reference sequence). CDR3 coding DNA: TGTGCCAGTAGTAACAGGGGGCTCGGCTATGGCTACACCTTC. It specifies CASSNRGLGYGYTF.

The rearrangement links TRBV28 to TRBJ1-5, with 10 positions matching TRBD1. Germline V lookup: CDR1 MDHEN, CDR2 SYDVKM. The CDR3 is 15 amino acids. Germline trimming cut 10 bases from V and 4 bases from J; bases unmatched to any gene: 10. CDR3 sequence: CATSTGGLGNQPQHF. For the CDR3, the DNA is TGTGCCACCTCGACAGGGGGCCTTGGAAATCAGCCCCAGCATTTT.

The CDR3 loop reads CASSLRGRSTYEQYF. The CDR3 DNA follows: TGTGCCAGCAGCTTGAGAGGCAGGTCAACCTACGAGCAGTACTTC. V usage is TRBV5-6 and J usage is TRBJ2-7; no clear D. The CDR3 is 15 amino acids. Deletions cut 1 base from V and 2 bases from J, with 13 bases between. Germline CDR1 is SGHDT and CDR2 is YYEEEE.

This clone appeared once. The CDR3 is CASSLALTVDNEQFF. The CDR3 DNA reads TGTGCCAGCAGCTTAGCGCTAACCGTGGACAATGAGCAGTTCTTC. The rearrangement links TRBV11-3 to TRBJ2-1; the D is unclear. V was clipped by 1 base and J by 5 bases, with 12 bases between them. Germline V gives CDR1 SGHNT, CDR2 YENEEA. The CDR3 spans 15 residues.

V and J are TRBV19 and TRBJ2-2; tentatively, D is TRBD1 or TRBD2 (5 bases each). The CDR3 loop spans 14 amino acids. Trimming left V 11 bases short and J 3 bases short, with 16 bases between. CDR1 LNHDA and CDR2 SQIVND come from the germline V gene (reference sequence). The chain's CDR3 is CAGRARGDTGELFF. The CDR3 DNA reads as TGTGCCGGACGGGCAAGAGGGGACACCGGGGAGCTGTTTTTT.

The chain combines TRBV10-3 with TRBJ2-7, with 7 bases fitting TRBD1. After removal of 6 bases from V and 0 bases from J, the junction contained 5 bases not matched to a gene. CDR1 ENHRY and CDR2 SYGVKD come from the germline V gene. The CDR3 runs to 14 residues. The CDR3: CAISARGPSYEQYF. CDR3 nucleotide sequence: TGTGCCATCAGCGCTAGGGGGCCCTCCTACGAGCAGTACTTC.

The chain carries TRBV6-4 and TRBJ1-2; possible D gene TRBD1, 6 bases. In germline, CDR1 is MRHNA, CDR2 SNTAGT. The CDR3 extends over 15 amino acids. The V end lost 3 bases, the J end lost 4 bases, and 15 bases lay between the germline ends. The CDR3 DNA follows: TGTGCCAGCAGTGAGGAGGGGGGATTGCGCTATGGCTACACCTTC. Translating it yields CASSEEGGLRYGYTF.

Concerning this clone: At the DNA level, this CDR3 is encoded by other sequences in the same sample as well. This chain connects TRBV5-4 to TRBJ2-1; 8 bases agree with TRBD2. The CDR3 covers 15 residues. V gave up 4 bases and J gave up 0 bases; unmatched junction bases: 3. Germline V gives CDR1 SGHNT, CDR2 YYREEE (reference sequence). CDR3 loop: CASSPSGSSYNEQFF. The CDR3 nucleotides are TGTGCCAGCAGCCCGAGCGGGAGCTCCTACAATGAGCAGTTCTTC. Full variable domain (remainder filled in from reference TRBV5-4 and TRBJ2-1): ETGVTQSPTHLIKTRGQQVTLRCSSQSGHNTVSWYQQALGQGPQFIFQYYREEENGRGNFPPRFSGLQFPNYSSELNVNALELDDSALYLCASSPSGSSYNEQFFGPGTRLTVL.

The chain uses TRBV10-3 and TRBJ2-5; D call uncertain. This CDR3 is 13 amino acids long. The V end was cut by 2 bases, the J end by 2 bases, with 6 bases between. Per germline, CDR1 ENHRY and CDR2 SYGVKD. CDR3 sequence (DNA): TGTGCCATCAGTGAGGCCCAACAAGAGACCCAGTACTTC. This gives the protein CAISEAQQETQYF.

A word on this clone: Other DNA sequences in this sample translate to the same CDR3. The chain recombines TRBV5-1 with TRBJ2-7; 11 positions match TRBD2. Germline-derived CDR1 and CDR2 are SGHRS and YFSETQ. Trimming took 4 bases from V and 2 from J; bases not matched to a gene: 5. This CDR3 region has 15 residues. CDR3: CASSPGTSGTYEQYF. CDR3 DNA: TGCGCCAGCAGCCCCGGGACTAGCGGAACCTACGAGCAGTACTTC.